The 29 T cell receptor beta chains presented below share a single source sample, sequenced in a study of cytomegalovirus exposure and HLA in healthy donors. With 60 Vbeta and 13 Jbeta primers, the PCR was carried out. Some clones are missing from TCRdb's copy, which holds only in-frame ones; the method was immunoSEQ multiplex PCR. This table has over 100,000 clones, around 80% appearing once. The sequenced sample was PBMCs. These receptors all come from a female donor in good health and CMV-seronegative.

The J gene is TRBJ2-3, the V gene TRBV30; D perhaps matches TRBD2 (6 bases). V lost 6 bases, J lost 1 base, and 14 bases lay in between. The CDR3 totals 14 residues. Germline lookup yields CDR1 GTSNPN and CDR2 SVGIG (reference sequence). CDR3 sequence: CACPGGGGTDTQYF. CDR3 DNA sequence: TGTGCCTGCCCCGGGGGAGGCGGCACAGATACGCAGTATTTT.

The chain joins TRBV6-5 to TRBJ2-1; 11 nucleotides align to TRBD2. Germline V gene lookup returns CDR1 MNHEY and CDR2 SVGAGI. Trimming took 9 bases from V and 6 from J; bases not matched to a gene: 4. The CDR3 runs to 13 residues. CDR3 sequence (DNA): TGTGCCAGTAGCGGGGGGGCCTTCAATGAGCAGTTCTTC. It specifies CASSGGAFNEQFF.

This sequence joins TRBV16 and TRBJ1-1; TRBD1 is a possible D gene (6 bases). With 3 bases removed from V and 0 bases from J, the gap between germline ends came to 8 bases. The CDR3 loop spans 14 amino acids. In germline, CDR1 is KGHSY, CDR2 FQNENV. The CDR3 protein is CASSQRDMNTEAFF. The DNA for the CDR3 is TGTGCCAGCAGCCAGAGGGACATGAACACTGAAGCTTTCTTT.

The V and J genes are TRBV18 and TRBJ2-5; possible D gene TRBD2, 6 bases. The CDR3 sequence is 16 residues long. Deletions cut 2 bases from V and 4 bases from J, with 17 bases between. From germline, CDR1 is KGHSH and CDR2 LQKENI. CDR3 amino acids: CASSPELAAFLETQYF. Here the CDR3 DNA reads TGTGCCAGCTCACCAGAGTTAGCGGCGTTTCTAGAGACCCAGTACTTC.

This chain connects TRBV6-4 to TRBJ1-6; perhaps TRBD1 as D (5 bases). The germline V and J ends were trimmed by 2 bases and 10 bases, with 6 bases remaining between them. The CDR3 runs 12 residues. Germline V gene data show CDR1 as MRHNA and CDR2 as SNTAGT. The CDR3 protein is CASSDGASPLHF. CDR3 coding DNA: TGTGCCAGCAGTGACGGGGCCTCACCCCTCCACTTT.

The chain employs TRBV2 and TRBJ1-1, with D maybe TRBD1 (5 bases). Germline V gene lookup returns CDR1 SNHLY and CDR2 FYNNEI. The length of the CDR3 is 11 residues. Trimming took 2 bases from V and 7 from J, leaving 5 bases between them. The CDR3 reads CASSEQGEAFF. CDR3 DNA: TGTGCCAGCAGTGAACAGGGTGAAGCTTTCTTT.

The rearrangement joins TRBV5-1 to TRBJ1-5; 8 bases fit TRBD1. The CDR3 length is 15 residues. V was clipped by 0 bases and J by 5 bases; unmatched bases: 4. Germline-derived CDR1 and CDR2 are SGHRS and YFSETQ. The CDR3 loop is CASSLDRGIDQPQHF. The CDR3, as DNA: TGCGCCAGCAGCTTGGACAGGGGGATAGATCAGCCCCAGCATTTT. The whole variable domain, filled in from reference TRBV5-1 and TRBJ1-5, reads KAGVTQTPRYLIKTRGQQVTLSCSPISGHRSVSWYQQTPGQGLQFLFEYFSETQRNKGNFPGRFSGRQFSNSRSEMNVSTLELGDSALYLCASSLDRGIDQPQHFGDGTRLSIL.

The V and J genes are TRBV30 and TRBJ1-3, with D unresolved. This CDR3 has 12 residues. Per germline, CDR1 GTSNPN and CDR2 SVGIG (reference sequence). V gave up 2 bases and J gave up 1 base, with 3 bases separating them. The DNA for the CDR3 is TGTGCCTGGAGTTCTTCTGGAAACACCATATATTTT. Its translation is CAWSSSGNTIYF.

The genes are TRBV5-1 and TRBJ1-2; 8 nucleotides match TRBD1. With 3 bases clipped from V and 7 bases from J, the junction kept 23 bases outside the gene matches. The CDR3 length is 19 residues. Germline assignment: CDR1 SGHRS and CDR2 YFSETQ. CDR3 loop: CASSSPSLGRGPGSTGYTF. The CDR3 DNA sequence: TGCGCCAGCAGCTCCCCCAGTCTGGGCAGGGGGCCCGGATCCACTGGCTACACCTTC.

The gene calls are TRBV4-1 and TRBJ1-1; possible D gene TRBD1, 6 bases. Germline CDR1 reads MGHRA; CDR2 reads YSYEKL. This CDR3 has 15 amino acids. V was cut by 7 bases and J by 2 bases, with 17 bases left in between. This CDR3 reads CASTPQQGQNTEAFF. CDR3 in DNA: TGCGCCAGCACCCCCCAACAGGGTCAAAACACTGAAGCTTTCTTT.

V gene TRBV7-2 combines with J gene TRBJ2-2; D uncertain. The V gene's germline CDR1 is SGHTA and CDR2 FQGNSA. CDR3 length: 19 amino acids. V lost 2 bases, J lost 1 base, and 20 bases lay in between. The CDR3 spells CASSLKVPTPRKNTGELFF. Written as DNA, the CDR3 is TGTGCCAGCAGCTTAAAGGTTCCGACTCCGCGAAAGAACACCGGGGAGCTGTTTTTT.

The V gene is TRBV30, the J gene TRBJ1-6; 7 bases align to TRBD1. Germline-derived CDR1 and CDR2 are GTSNPN and SVGIG (reference sequence). V lost 0 bases and J lost 11; bases outside the gene matches: 4. The CDR3 has 13 amino acids. In nucleotides, the CDR3 is TGTGCCTGGAGTGTACAGGGGTTTACACCCCTCCACTTT. Its protein is CAWSVQGFTPLHF. Complete variable domain (other parts from reference TRBV30 and TRBJ1-6): SQTIHQWPATLVQPVGSPLSLECTVEGTSNPNLYWYRQAAGRGLQLLFYSVGIGQISSEVPQNLSASRPQDRQFILSSKKLLLSDSGFYLCAWSVQGFTPLHFGNGTRLTVT.

V is TRBV6-4 and J is TRBJ2-1, with 14 bases aligning to TRBD2. The CDR3 covers 14 residues. CDR1 MRHNA and CDR2 SNTAGT come from the germline V gene. V lost 10 bases, J lost 5 bases, and 4 bases stayed unmatched. The CDR3 bases are TGTGCCACGGGGACTAGCGGGGGCCACAATGAGCAGTTCTTC. Translation: CATGTSGGHNEQFF.

This chain links TRBV30 with TRBJ2-7; 8 bases are shared with TRBD1. The CDR3 is 15 residues long. V lost 2 bases to trimming and J lost 8 bases; unmatched junction nucleotides: 14. Germline V gene sequence: CDR1 GTSNPN, CDR2 SVGIG (reference sequence). The CDR3 nucleotides read TGTGCCTGGAGTACAGTACGCGGACAGGGAGTACAGCAGTACTTC. Translated: CAWSTVRGQGVQQYF.

This clone was seen a few times. The chain uses TRBV5-3 and TRBJ2-7; D uncertain. TRBV5-3 is an ORF; its function is uncertain. CDR3 length: 15 amino acids. Trimming took 8 bases from V and 2 from J, leaving 20 bases between them. DNA for the CDR3: TGTGCCAGCAGCCAAGATGTAGAGAGAACCTACGAGCAGTACTTC. Translated: CASSQDVERTYEQYF.

The sample holds one count of this clone. The chain recombines TRBV27 with TRBJ2-1, with 15 bases matching TRBD2. Germline V gives CDR1 MNHEY, CDR2 SMNVEV (reference sequence). The CDR3 sequence is 17 residues long. The J segment lost 9 bases and the V segment lost 2 bases, leaving 8 bases of the junction unmatched. The CDR3 sequence: CASSLVGLAGGWIEQFF. CDR3 nucleotide sequence: TGTGCCAGCAGTTTAGTGGGACTAGCGGGGGGCTGGATTGAGCAGTTCTTC.

The V and J genes are TRBV5-8 and TRBJ2-1, with 9 bases aligning to TRBD2. The CDR3 is 15 amino acids. V shed 0 bases, J shed 6 bases, and the junction held 4 bases outside the gene matches. Looked up from germline, CDR1 is SGHTS and CDR2 is YDEGEE. The CDR3 coding sequence is TGTGCCAGCAGCTTGGTGGCGGGGGGGCCCAATGAGCAGTTCTTC. Its translation: CASSLVAGGPNEQFF. The whole variable domain, filled in from reference TRBV5-8 and TRBJ2-1, reads EAGVTQSPTHLIKTRGQQATLRCSPISGHTSVYWYQQALGLGLQFLLWYDEGEERNRGNFPPRFSGRQFPNYSSELNVNALELEDSALYLCASSLVAGGPNEQFFGPGTRLTVL.

Comments on this clone: It is likely a read error, because the conserved phenylalanine at the end of the CDR3 is missing. The gene calls are TRBV5-4 and TRBJ2-7; 9 bases map to TRBD1. CDR1 is SGHNT and CDR2 is YYREEE in the germline V gene (reference sequence). Trimming cost V 5 bases and J 1 base; bases outside gene matches: 7. The CDR3 spans 15 residues. As DNA, the CDR3 is TGTGCCAGCAGGGGGACAGGGAGGAATTCCTACGAGCAGTACTCC. It codes for CASRGTGRNSYEQYS.

This clone was seen only once. This chain uses TRBV4-1 with TRBJ2-1; 11 bases agree with TRBD2. This CDR3 spans 16 amino acids. Per the germline V gene, CDR1 is MGHRA and CDR2 is YSYEKL. J gave up 5 bases and V 3 bases, and 6 bases lay outside the gene matches. CDR3 sequence: CASSHPSGGKNNEQFF. The CDR3 coding sequence is TGCGCCAGCAGCCACCCTAGCGGGGGGAAGAACAATGAGCAGTTCTTC.

CDR3 bases: TGTGCCAGTAGCGGACTAGCGGGTGTCGATGAGCAGTTCTTC. Translated: CASSGLAGVDEQFF. This chain links TRBV19 with TRBJ2-1; 11 bases are a match to TRBD2. V shed 6 bases and J 8 bases; nucleotides not matched to a gene: 6. This CDR3 is 14 amino acids long. The germline V gene has CDR1 LNHDA and CDR2 SQIVND (reference sequence).

The gene calls are TRBV27 and TRBJ2-3, with 10 bases matching TRBD1. The V gene's germline CDR1 is MNHEY and CDR2 SMNVEV (reference sequence). This CDR3 contains 15 residues. The trim removed 5 bases at V and 8 bases at J, leaving 10 bases unmatched. CDR3: CASSRTGQGWVTQYF. The CDR3 bases are TGTGCCAGCAGTCGAACGGGACAGGGGTGGGTTACGCAGTATTTT.

The gene calls are TRBV2 and TRBJ1-5; a weak D match, TRBD1 (6 bases). In germline, CDR1 is SNHLY, CDR2 FYNNEI. V was trimmed by 7 bases and J by 3 bases, leaving 10 bases between them. This CDR3 has 13 amino acids. CDR3 protein: CASIRDTNQPQHF. The CDR3 region has the DNA TGTGCCAGCATCCGGGACACCAATCAGCCCCAGCATTTT.

The genes are TRBV30 and TRBJ1-4; D perhaps matches TRBD1 (5 bases). The germline gives CDR1 GTSNPN, CDR2 SVGIG (reference sequence). There are 14 residues in the CDR3. Trimming removed 2 bases from V and 9 bases from J, with 16 bases in between. The CDR3 region has the DNA TGTGCCTGGAGTTTGTGGGGCGTAAATAAAAAACTGTTTTTT. Translated: CAWSLWGVNKKLFF.

This clone came up a few times. The chain links TRBV28 to TRBJ1-2, with a weak D call TRBD1 (5 bases). CDR1 and CDR2 from the germline V gene are MDHEN and SYDVKM. Trimming shortened V by 10 bases and J by 4 bases, and 13 bases separated the two germline ends. The CDR3 totals 12 residues. The CDR3 nucleotides are TGTGCCATTGCGGACACTCGCTATGGCTACACCTTC. Protein product: CAIADTRYGYTF.

V gene TRBV25-1 combines with J gene TRBJ2-5; TRBD2 matches 8 bases. The V gene end was trimmed by 6 bases and the J gene end by 11 bases; junction bases not matched to a gene: 11. Per germline, CDR1 MGHDK and CDR2 SYGVNS. The CDR3 runs to 13 residues. CDR3 sequence (DNA): TGTGCCAGCAGCCGGGGGGGCGGGGCCGTGCAGTACTTC. Translation gives CASSRGGGAVQYF.

This clone appeared a few times. The chain uses TRBV27 and TRBJ2-1; TRBD1 aligns across 9 bases. With V trimmed by 8 bases and J by 5 bases, 10 bases remained unmatched. The CDR3 runs 15 residues. CDR1 is MNHEY, CDR2 SMNVEV, per germline (reference sequence). This CDR3 reads CASGKTGGANNEQFF. CDR3 DNA sequence: TGTGCCAGCGGAAAAACAGGGGGCGCGAACAATGAGCAGTTCTTC.

The gene calls are TRBV7-9 and TRBJ2-5; D possibly corresponds to TRBD2 (6 bases). The CDR3 consists of 16 residues. The germline V gene has CDR1 SEHNR and CDR2 FQNEAQ (reference sequence). V lost 4 bases to trimming and J lost 5 bases, with 20 bases between them. CDR3 protein: CASSSPRDSPRETQYF. The CDR3 DNA reads as TGTGCCAGCAGCTCCCCGAGGGACTCACCGCGGGAGACCCAGTACTTC.

The chain has TRBV5-6 and TRBJ2-5; 7 bases are shared with TRBD1. This CDR3 is built from 13 residues. J lost 3 bases, V lost 3 bases, and 2 bases had no gene match. Per germline, CDR1 SGHDT and CDR2 YYEEEE. This CDR3 is CASSWGTEETQYF. The CDR3 coding sequence is TGTGCCAGCAGCTGGGGGACAGAAGAGACCCAGTACTTC.

This sequence joins TRBV13 and TRBJ2-3, with D perhaps matching TRBD1 (6 bases). Germline CDR1 is PRHDT and CDR2 is FYEKMQ (reference sequence). The V gene lost 6 bases and the J gene lost 11 bases, with 21 bases spanning the gap. CDR3 size: 14 residues. The CDR3 loop is CASRFRVTGTVQYF. The CDR3 DNA sequence: TGTGCCAGCAGATTCCGCGTTACAGGGACGGTGCAGTATTTT.